What follows describes a single T cell receptor (beta chain). V lost 5 bases to trimming and J lost 4 bases, with 9 bases between them. The CDR3 totals 13 residues. Germline CDR1 SGHVS, CDR2 FQNEAQ. The record originates from a study of T cell changes during pregnancy in multiple sclerosis. Sequencing used immunoSEQ multiplex PCR; TCRdb keeps in-frame clones, though not all of them. The sample carries fewer than 150,000 clones, about 96% recorded once. Sequenced material: peripheral blood, taken after pregnancy. The gene calls are TRBV7-8 and TRBJ2-1, with D perhaps TRBD1 (5 bases). The receptor's source is a female donor with multiple sclerosis, enrolled in a pregnancy study. CDR3 protein: CASSLTEYNEQFF. CDR3 nucleotide sequence: TGTGCCAGCAGCCTGACAGAGTACAATGAGCAGTTCTTC.